This T cell receptor beta chain was retrieved from a study of beta chain features in type 1 diabetes. The authors took one heparinised blood draw, averaging about 120 mL, from each donor. Sorted populations all exceeded 95% purity. The whole isolated RNA underwent reverse transcription, so sequencing captured expressed TCRB transcripts. The assay was immunoSEQ multiplex PCR, and TCRdb's table has in-frame clones only and misses some. The repertoire includes 400,000 to 500,000 clones, around 14% of them detected once, and roughly 0.04% sits in the top ten. Trimming took off 3 bases at V and 0 bases at J, with 14 bases between the two ends. This CDR3 is 16 amino acids long. The V gene's germline CDR1 is SGHRS and CDR2 YFSETQ.

The chain uses TRBV5-1 and TRBJ2-3, with a tentative D call TRBD2 (5 bases). Specimen: naive CD4+ T cells from blood. The receptor comes from a man aged 25-45 years in good health. Here the CDR3 reads CASSSLGLASTDTQYF. The CDR3 DNA reads TGCGCCAGCAGCTCCCTCGGACTGGCTAGCACAGATACGCAGTATTTT.